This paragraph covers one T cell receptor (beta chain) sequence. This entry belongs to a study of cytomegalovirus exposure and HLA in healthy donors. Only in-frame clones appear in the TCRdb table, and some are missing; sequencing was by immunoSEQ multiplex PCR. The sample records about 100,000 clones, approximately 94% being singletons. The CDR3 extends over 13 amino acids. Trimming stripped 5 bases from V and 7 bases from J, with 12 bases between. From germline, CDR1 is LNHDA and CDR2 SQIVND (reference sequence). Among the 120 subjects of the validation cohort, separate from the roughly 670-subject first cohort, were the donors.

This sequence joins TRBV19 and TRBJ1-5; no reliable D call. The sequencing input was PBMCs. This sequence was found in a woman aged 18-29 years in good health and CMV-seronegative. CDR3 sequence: CASSAHKNQPQHF. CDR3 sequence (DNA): TGTGCCAGTAGTGCCCACAAGAACCAGCCCCAGCATTTT.